What follows describes a single TCR beta chain. Which antigen it targets is not known. No much larger clone is present one base from it, and per-base qualities are unavailable. The intended sense of this specimen's time point label: persistent/refractory GD, antithyroid drugs over 5 years with positive TRAb. RNA was extracted from PBMCs in TRIzol for both TCR sequencing and RNA sequencing. Graves' disease was diagnosed according to American Thyroid Association guidelines. Recruitment of patients was carried out at an endocrinology department in Xi'an, China. Each patient gave 7 to 9.5 milliliters of peripheral blood, collected in an EDTA anticoagulant tube. Ficoll Paque Plus density gradient separation was used to isolate PBMCs, and no further T cell sorting was done. An Agilent 2100 Bioanalyzer and agarose gel were used to check RNA quality, while a NanoDrop 2000 measured RNA concentration. The library relied on multiplex PCR. The instrument given in TCRdb is Illumina HiSeq 4000. CDR3 regions were amplified by Arm-PCR with iRepertoire HTBI primers to construct TCR beta libraries. PCR products were gel purified before sequencing. Per the source publication's procedure: A total of around 66 TRBV and under 15 TRBJ segments were identified across samples and were used for gene usage analysis of CDR3 amino acid clonotypes. COPE and FqMerger were used to merge the filtered high-quality paired reads into contigs. BLAST was used to align contigs to IMGT TRBV, TRBD and TRBJ reference genes, and CDR3 was defined according to IMGT. Clonotypes above 0.1% frequency were classified as highly expanded clones. Shannon entropy served as the measure of repertoire diversity, while the Gini coefficient captured V-J evenness. Public clonotypes were defined as clonotypes shared by more than one individual. In TCRdb, the public reads were trimmed at Q25 with fastp and aligned with MiXCR, with productive beta chains retained. Merged by CDR3 protein, the rows form single entries marked with the most common genes and DNA. The V and J calls come from TCRdb's annotation, not from the publication. The sample table contains approximately 400,000 distinct CDR3 sequences; only one count was recorded for 20% to 25% of them. Around a quarter of the sample comes from the top ten.

The data originate from a study of regulatory T cells in long-lasting Graves disease listed by TCRdb under 2021. Regarding the complete study: Persistent Graves' disease meant more than 5 years of antithyroid drug treatment with TSH receptor autoantibodies that stayed positive. In the clinical cohort, patients with persistent Graves' disease had used antithyroid drugs for an average of about 10 years. A total of some 35 samples underwent TCR sequencing, from about 13 patients with persistent Graves' disease and approximately 20 patients with newly diagnosed Graves' disease. Persistent Graves' disease patients were compared with newly diagnosed Graves' disease patients by peripheral blood TCR sequencing and RNA sequencing. The study took place in China and was registered as a clinical trial.

The full study reports these points: Peripheral blood alone was examined, since thyroid tissue, which constituted the primary lesion, could not be accessed. Sequencing and analysis were restricted to the TCR beta chain. As a limitation, the authors acknowledged that the small sample size may reduce accuracy. Lower TCR Shannon entropy and fewer highly expanded clones were observed in persistent Graves' disease patients than in newly diagnosed patients, which suggested clonal expansion. More public clonotypes were shared among persistent patients (2,741) than among newly diagnosed patients (more than 950). Persistent disease showed preferential use of TRBV28, TRBJ1-2 and TRBJ2-5, whereas newly diagnosed disease favored TRBV20-1 and TRBJ2-1.

The cysteine opens and the phenylalanine closes a CDR3 of 15 amino acids. CDR3 DNA is the only sequence kept; it has 45 bases, read in frame from the first base. Taken from the germline V gene (reference sequence), the CDR1 and CDR2 loops are GTSNPN and SVGIG. Relative to germline, V is 2 bases shorter and J is 1 base shorter, with 12 bases between their ends. Sequences were derived from peripheral blood mononuclear cells (PBMCs), sampled when the disease was refractory, from a patient treated with antithyroid drugs. Rearrangement joined TRBV30 to TRBJ2-4, with TRBD1 as a weak D call on 6 bases. The sequence was collected from a middle-aged woman with Graves disease. Donor details come from another sample of the same person, matched by shared clones. At the DNA level, the sequence is TGTGCCTGGAGTCACAGGGATGTGGCCAAAAACATTCAGTACTTC. The translation is CAWSHRDVAKNIQYF.